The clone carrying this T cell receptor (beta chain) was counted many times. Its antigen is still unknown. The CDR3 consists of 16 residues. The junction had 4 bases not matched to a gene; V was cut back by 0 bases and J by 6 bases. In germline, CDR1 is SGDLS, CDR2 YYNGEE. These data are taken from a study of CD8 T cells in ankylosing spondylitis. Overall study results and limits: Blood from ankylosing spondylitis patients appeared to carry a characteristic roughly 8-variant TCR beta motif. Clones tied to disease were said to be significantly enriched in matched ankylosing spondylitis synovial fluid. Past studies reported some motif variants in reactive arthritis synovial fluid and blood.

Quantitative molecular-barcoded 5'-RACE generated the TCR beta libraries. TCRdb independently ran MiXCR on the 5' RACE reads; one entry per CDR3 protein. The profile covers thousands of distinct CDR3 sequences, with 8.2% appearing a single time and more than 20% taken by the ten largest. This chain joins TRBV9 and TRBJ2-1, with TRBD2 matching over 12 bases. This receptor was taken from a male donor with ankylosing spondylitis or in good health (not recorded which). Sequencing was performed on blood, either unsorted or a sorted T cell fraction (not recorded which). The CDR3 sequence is CASSVASGRALNEQFF. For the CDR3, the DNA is TGTGCCAGCAGCGTAGCTAGCGGGAGGGCCCTCAATGAGCAGTTCTTC.